Listed here are 24 T cell receptor beta chains from one sample, sequenced in a study of early T cells in non-severe SARS-CoV-2 infection. TCRdb used MiXCR to reprocess the 5' RACE reads, holding one entry per CDR3 protein. The data hold 55,000 to 75,000 distinct CDR3 sequences, with around 5.7% observed a single time. The sequencing used whole blood, collected at baseline. All receptors derive from an adult who was a healthcare worker with PCR-confirmed SARS-CoV-2 infection or an uninfected control (not recorded which).

This clonotype was seen repeatedly, ten times or more. V is TRBV25-1 and J is TRBJ1-2, with TRBD1 as a possible D gene (5 bases). Trimming removed 5 bases from V and 2 bases from J, with 9 bases in between. The CDR3 runs 13 residues. From germline, CDR1 is MGHDK and CDR2 SYGVNS. CDR3 sequence (DNA): TGTGCCAGCAGTCGGGACCGAAACTATGGCTACACCTTC. It is translated as CASSRDRNYGYTF.

CDR3 nucleotide sequence: TGTGCCAGCAGTTTCACAGGGGGAGGCAATCAGCCCCAGCATTTT. Protein product: CASSFTGGGNQPQHF. J is TRBJ1-5 and V is TRBV6-2 or TRBV6-3; 8 bases fit TRBD1. Germline V lookup: CDR1 MNHEY, CDR2 SVGEGT. V lost 4 bases to trimming and J lost 2 bases; unmatched junction nucleotides: 4. This CDR3 region has 15 residues.

The table lists this clonotype with many counts. V gene TRBV7-8 combines with J gene TRBJ2-5, with TRBD1 as a possible D gene (6 bases). Germline CDR1 SGHVS, CDR2 FQNEAQ. This CDR3 spans 16 amino acids. The V end was cut by 5 bases, the J end by 0 bases, with 16 bases between. This CDR3 reads CASSSRQEIYQETQYF. The CDR3 coding sequence is TGTGCCAGCAGCAGCCGACAGGAGATTTACCAAGAGACCCAGTACTTC.

This clonotype has a count of ten or more. The V call is TRBV19, the J call TRBJ1-4; tentatively, D is TRBD1 (6 bases). Trimming shortened V by 4 bases and J by 0 bases, and 12 bases separated the two germline ends. Germline-derived CDR1 and CDR2 are LNHDA and SQIVND (reference sequence). This CDR3 comprises 16 residues. For the CDR3, the DNA is TGTGCCAGTAGTACAACAGGGACAACAACTAATGAAAAACTGTTTTTT. The encoded protein is CASSTTGTTTNEKLFF.

This clonotype was seen ten or more times. The rearrangement links TRBV12-3 or TRBV12-4 to TRBJ1-5; 9 bases fit TRBD1. The CDR3 is 13 residues long. Trimming cost V 6 bases and J 9 bases; bases outside gene matches: 6. This CDR3 reads CASRGQGGVPQHF. As DNA, the CDR3 is TGTGCCAGCAGGGGACAGGGCGGAGTGCCCCAGCATTTT.

This clonotype was recorded a few times. The chain recombines TRBV28 with TRBJ2-7; TRBD1 matches 7 bases. Unmatched junction bases numbered 5, after V lost 6 bases and J lost 3 bases. CDR3 size: 13 residues. CDR1 is MDHEN and CDR2 is SYDVKM in the germline V gene. CDR3 in DNA: TGTGCCAGCAGATCGGGACAGAACTACGAGCAGTACTTC. Translated, it gives CASRSGQNYEQYF.

The table lists this clonotype with many counts. The chain links TRBV20-1 to TRBJ2-3; 8 bases fit TRBD2. The ends lost 3 bases at V and 4 bases at J; junction bases unmatched: 6. The CDR3 has 14 amino acids. The germline CDR1 and CDR2 sequences are DFQATT and SNEGSKA (reference sequence). The CDR3 nucleotides are TGCAGTGCTAGCCAAGCGGGAGTCGCAGATACGCAGTATTTT. Protein product: CSASQAGVADTQYF.

This clonotype was seen many times. The V gene is TRBV9, the J gene TRBJ1-5; TRBD1 is a possible D gene (5 bases). The CDR3 runs to 14 residues. Germline CDR1 SGDLS, CDR2 YYNGEE. V gave up 0 bases and J gave up 4 bases, with 8 bases separating them. This CDR3 is CASSVDGGNQPQHF. Written as DNA, the CDR3 is TGTGCCAGCAGCGTAGATGGGGGGAATCAGCCCCAGCATTTT.

In this sample, this clonotype turned up many times. The CDR3: CASSPGLAGVYEQYF. The CDR3 coding sequence is TGTGCCAGCAGTCCCGGACTAGCGGGAGTGTACGAGCAGTACTTC. This rearrangement joins TRBV28 to TRBJ2-7, with 13 bases lining up with TRBD2. The CDR3 has 15 amino acids. From germline, CDR1 is MDHEN and CDR2 SYDVKM. After removal of 5 bases from V and 4 bases from J, the junction contained 5 bases not matched to a gene.

This clonotype was recorded at least ten times. CDR3 sequence (DNA): TGTGCCACCAGAAGGCAGGGGGCAGATGAGCAGTTCTTC. It codes for CATRRQGADEQFF. This chain connects TRBV24-1 to TRBJ2-1, with 8 bases aligning to TRBD1. Per germline, CDR1 KGHDR and CDR2 SFDVKD. The CDR3 covers 13 residues. The junction had 6 bases not matched to a gene; V was cut back by 7 bases and J by 8 bases.

This clonotype was counted a few times. V gene TRBV27 combines with J gene TRBJ2-7; D is tentatively TRBD1 or TRBD2 (5 bases each). The CDR3 totals 15 residues. Germline CDR1 and CDR2: MNHEY and SMNVEV (reference sequence). The V and J ends lost 3 bases and 6 bases respectively, with 18 bases between them. The DNA for the CDR3 is TGTGCCAGCAGTTTCTCCCTGACGGGGCGAAGCGAGCAGTACTTC. Protein product: CASSFSLTGRSEQYF.

This clonotype appeared many times. This chain uses TRBV19 with TRBJ2-1; the D gene is possibly TRBD2 (6 bases). The CDR3 contains 15 residues. The germline CDR1 and CDR2 sequences are LNHDA and SQIVND (reference sequence). V dropped 1 base and J dropped 5 bases, with 12 bases sitting between them. CDR3 residues: CASSIGGGGDNEQFF. Here the CDR3 DNA reads TGTGCCAGTAGTATAGGGGGCGGAGGGGACAATGAGCAGTTCTTC.

This clonotype showed up many times. The genes are TRBV4-3 and TRBJ2-1, with D hard to call. Trimming stripped 0 bases from V and 8 bases from J, with 11 bases between. The CDR3 totals 14 residues. Germline assignment: CDR1 LGHNA and CDR2 YSLEER. The CDR3 is CASSQDPAVDEQFF. The CDR3 region has the DNA TGCGCCAGCAGCCAAGATCCCGCGGTCGATGAGCAGTTCTTC.

Ten or more counts support this clonotype. The rearrangement uses TRBV5-4 and TRBJ2-7, with D maybe TRBD2 (5 bases). This CDR3 spans 21 amino acids. The V and J ends lost 5 bases and 3 bases respectively, with 36 bases between them. Germline CDR1 reads SGHNT; CDR2 reads YYREEE (reference sequence). The CDR3 is CASSPHLKEEFRRGLVYEQYF. CDR3 bases: TGTGCCAGCAGTCCCCATTTAAAGGAGGAGTTTAGGCGAGGGCTTGTCTACGAGCAGTACTTC.

The chain has TRBV12-5 and TRBJ1-1, with D maybe TRBD1 (6 bases). V lost 3 bases and J 2 bases, leaving 16 bases between the germline ends. Looked up from germline, CDR1 is LGHNT and CDR2 is FRNRAP. CDR3 length equals 16 residues. This chain's CDR3 is CASGFSTGGKNTEAFF. In DNA, the CDR3 is TGTGCTAGTGGTTTCTCGACAGGAGGGAAAAACACTGAAGCTTTCTTT.

This clonotype was recorded many times. The chain is built from TRBV5-1 and TRBJ2-7; 9 positions match TRBD2. The CDR3 length is 17 residues. CDR1 and CDR2 (germline): SGHRS, YFSETQ. Trimming cost V 4 bases and J 3 bases; bases outside gene matches: 14. CDR3 sequence reads: CASSTGSGRRVLYEQYF. The CDR3 nucleotides read TGCGCCAGCAGCACTGGGAGCGGGAGGAGGGTCCTCTACGAGCAGTACTTC. The full variable domain, completed using reference TRBV5-1 and TRBJ2-7, is KAGVTQTPRYLIKTRGQQVTLSCSPISGHRSVSWYQQTPGQGLQFLFEYFSETQRNKGNFPGRFSGRQFSNSRSEMNVSTLELGDSALYLCASSTGSGRRVLYEQYFGPGTRLTVT.

This clonotype was found many times. The chain joins TRBV20-1 to TRBJ2-7, with D uncertain. V gave up 5 bases and J gave up 4 bases, with 21 bases separating them. CDR1 DFQATT and CDR2 SNEGSKA come from the germline V gene (reference sequence). The CDR3 extends over 15 amino acids. The CDR3 region has the DNA TGCAGTGCTGCTACAAAGAGACGCGGTGGTTACGAGCAGTACTTC. Amino acids: CSAATKRRGGYEQYF.

This clonotype has a count of ten or more. The rearrangement links TRBV20-1 to TRBJ2-3; TRBD2 aligns across 14 bases. The V gene end was trimmed by 5 bases and the J gene end by 10 bases; junction bases not matched to a gene: 8. The length of the CDR3 is 14 residues. Germline lookup yields CDR1 DFQATT and CDR2 SNEGSKA (reference sequence). CDR3 protein: CSALTSGRGSAQYF. The CDR3 DNA reads as TGCAGTGCTCTGACTAGCGGGAGGGGTTCGGCGCAGTATTTT.

This clonotype was seen ten or more times. This sequence joins TRBV20-1 and TRBJ2-3, with TRBD2 as a possible D gene (6 bases). V was shortened by 5 bases and J by 0 bases, with 15 bases between the two germline ends. The germline V gene encodes CDR1 DFQATT and CDR2 SNEGSKA (reference sequence). The CDR3 spans 15 residues. The CDR3 spells CSAPLAGTSTDTQYF. The CDR3 coding sequence is TGCAGTGCTCCTTTGGCGGGAACTAGCACAGATACGCAGTATTTT.

In its sample, this clonotype was seen many times. The gene calls are TRBV10-3 and TRBJ2-3; 9 nucleotides line up with TRBD1. CDR1 ENHRY and CDR2 SYGVKD come from the germline V gene. The length of the CDR3 is 14 residues. V gave up 2 bases and J gave up 4 bases; unmatched junction bases: 1. The CDR3, as DNA: TGTGCCATCAGTGAGGGACAGGGGCCAGATACGCAGTATTTT. Translated, it gives CAISEGQGPDTQYF.

This clonotype appeared many times. The gene calls are TRBV27 and TRBJ2-7; 8 nucleotides agree with TRBD2. J was trimmed by 3 bases and V by 5 bases; bases with no gene match: 6. This CDR3 comprises 14 residues. Germline V gene data show CDR1 as MNHEY and CDR2 as SMNVEV (reference sequence). The chain's CDR3 is CASSPLAGNYEQYF. The CDR3 region has the DNA TGTGCCAGCAGTCCGTTAGCGGGAAACTACGAGCAGTACTTC.

This chain links TRBV3-1 with TRBJ2-7; 9 nucleotides agree with TRBD1. The germline V gene has CDR1 LGHDT and CDR2 YNNKEL (reference sequence). The CDR3 runs 15 residues. V trimming: 4 bases; J trimming: 6 bases; junction bases outside the gene matches: 10. Written as DNA, the CDR3 is TGTGCCAGCAGCCCATTTTTACAGGGGGCGGGCGAGCAGTACTTC. This sequence encodes CASSPFLQGAGEQYF.

About this clonotype: A much larger clone sits a single nucleotide away, making a read error possible. The rearrangement joins TRBV4-3 to TRBJ2-1, with 7 bases identical to TRBD2. Germline V lookup: CDR1 LGHNA, CDR2 YSLEER. The CDR3 runs to 14 residues. The CDR3 sequence: CASSQDPREGEQIF. The CDR3 region has the DNA TGCGCCAGCAGCCAAGACCCCAGGGAGGGTGAGCAGATCTTC.

This clonotype was counted at least ten times. V is TRBV6-1 and J is TRBJ1-1; D remains ambiguous. Trimming left V 2 bases short and J 3 bases short, with 7 bases between. CDR3 length: 13 residues. Germline assignment: CDR1 MNHNS and CDR2 SASEGT. The CDR3 protein is CASSEHRDTEAFF. CDR3 DNA sequence: TGTGCCAGCAGTGAACACAGAGACACTGAAGCTTTCTTT.